This T cell receptor beta chain was sequenced for a study of cytotoxic CD8 clonotypes in ibrutinib-treated CLL. V was trimmed by 10 bases and J by 8 bases, leaving 17 bases between them. This CDR3 is 12 amino acids long. Per germline, CDR1 SNHLY and CDR2 FYNNEI. The protocol was immunoSEQ multiplex PCR, while the TCRdb copy is restricted to in-frame clones and leaves out a portion. Of fewer than 300,000 clones detected, roughly three quarters appear once; the ten largest clones hold about 5.7%. Sequencing was performed on PBMCs, taken at disease progression, from a patient treated with ibrutinib. This receptor was obtained from a human donor with chronic lymphocytic leukemia. The V gene is TRBV2, the J gene TRBJ1-2; D perhaps matches TRBD1 (5 bases). The CDR3 spells CATRVGLGGYTF. Written as DNA, the CDR3 is TGTGCCACGCGGGTGGGGCTAGGGGGCTACACCTTC.